This T cell receptor beta chain derives from a study of cytomegalovirus exposure and HLA in healthy donors. Study results and caveats: Most TCR sequences proved rare, with some public TCRs found in many donors. Cytomegalovirus status was reportedly diagnosed by the classifier with high specificity and sensitivity.

TCRdb keeps only in-frame clones here, not all; method: immunoSEQ multiplex PCR. The sample carries 250,000 to 350,000 clones, about 90% recorded once. A few counts support this clone. Its antigen is not known. Germline CDR1 is GTSNPN and CDR2 is SVGIG (reference sequence). CDR3 length equals 15 residues. The V and J ends lost 1 base and 1 base, in that order; junction bases with no gene match: 4. The chain combines TRBV30 with TRBJ2-5; 9 bases agree with TRBD2. The receptor was derived from a woman in her twenties or thirties in good health and CMV-seropositive. Sequenced: PBMCs. CDR3 nucleotide sequence: TGTGCCTGGAGTGGAGCGGGGGGCATCCAAGAGACCCAGTACTTC. Protein: CAWSGAGGIQETQYF.